What follows describes a single T cell receptor beta chain. The target antigen is unknown. This sample stems from a study of cytomegalovirus exposure and HLA in healthy donors. CDR3 length: 16 residues. CDR1 and CDR2 from the germline V gene are SGHNT and YENEEA. Losses at the gene ends were 3 bases for V and 4 bases for J; bases not matched to a gene: 7. Study-wide results and caveats: The study designated 164 TCR beta chains cytomegalovirus-associated.

The PCR contained 60 Vbeta and 13 Jbeta primers. TCRdb's copy holds only in-frame clones and misses some; the assay was immunoSEQ multiplex PCR. The table records 150,000 to 200,000 clones, 65% to 80% of them present only once. The receptor was derived from a female donor in good health and CMV-seronegative. Sequenced input: PBMCs. The chain uses TRBV11-3 and TRBJ2-1, with 9 bases identical to TRBD2. CDR3 coding DNA: TGTGCCAGCAGCTTCGGGCGGGAGGGCCGGTACAATGAGCAGTTCTTC. This sequence encodes CASSFGREGRYNEQFF.